The sequence of this TCR beta chain was determined in a study of blood T cell repertoires in COVID-19. At the level of the study: Spain, Italy and the United States supplied samples that represented acute and convalescent COVID-19. T cells, B-cell-depleted T cells, or PBMCs provided the cDNA or gDNA that served as material.

Authors' processing steps: Reference gene primers were amplified, and this amplification served to estimate nucleated cell counts. The data were produced by immunoSEQ multiplex PCR, yet TCRdb's version contains in-frame clones alone and is incomplete. The DNA was the basis for D and trimming; V, J and clone size are from that table. The table has under 95,000 clones, approximately 90% seen once. This CDR3 is 14 amino acids long. J gave up 5 bases and V 6 bases, and 8 bases lay outside the gene matches. In germline, CDR1 is MDHEN, CDR2 SYDVKM. The Seattle patients joined while their infection was active and were tracked longitudinally afterward.

The sequenced sample consisted of peripheral blood. The chain carries TRBV28 and TRBJ1-1; 8 bases are a match to TRBD1. This clonotype was obtained from a man over 45 with COVID-19, enrolled during active disease. The CDR3 DNA reads TGTGCCAGCAGCTCCGGGACAGGAATAACTGAAGCTTTCTTT. It translates to CASSSGTGITEAFF.